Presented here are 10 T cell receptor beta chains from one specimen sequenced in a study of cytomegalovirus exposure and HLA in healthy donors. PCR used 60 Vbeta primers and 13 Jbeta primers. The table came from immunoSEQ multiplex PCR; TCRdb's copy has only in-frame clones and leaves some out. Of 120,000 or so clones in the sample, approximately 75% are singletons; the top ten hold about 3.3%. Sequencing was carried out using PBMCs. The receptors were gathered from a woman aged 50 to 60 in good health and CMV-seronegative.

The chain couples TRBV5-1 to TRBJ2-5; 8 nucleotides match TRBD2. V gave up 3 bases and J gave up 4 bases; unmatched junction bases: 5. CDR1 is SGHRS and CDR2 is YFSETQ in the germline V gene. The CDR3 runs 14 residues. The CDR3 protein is CASSSTSGGETQYF. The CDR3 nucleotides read TGCGCCAGCAGCTCAACTAGCGGCGGAGAGACCCAGTACTTC.

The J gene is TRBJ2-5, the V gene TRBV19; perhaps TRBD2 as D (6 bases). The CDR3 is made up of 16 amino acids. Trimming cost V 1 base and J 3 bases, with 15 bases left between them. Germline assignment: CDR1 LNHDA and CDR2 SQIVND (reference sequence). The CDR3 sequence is CASSIGGVDSKETQYF. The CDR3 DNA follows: TGTGCCAGTAGTATAGGGGGGGTAGACAGCAAAGAGACCCAGTACTTC. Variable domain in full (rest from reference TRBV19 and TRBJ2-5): DGGITQSPKYLFRKEGQNVTLSCEQNLNHDAMYWYRQDPGQGLRLIYYSQIVNDFQKGDIAEGYSVSREKKESFPLTVTSAQKNPTAFYLCASSIGGVDSKETQYFGPGTRLLVL.

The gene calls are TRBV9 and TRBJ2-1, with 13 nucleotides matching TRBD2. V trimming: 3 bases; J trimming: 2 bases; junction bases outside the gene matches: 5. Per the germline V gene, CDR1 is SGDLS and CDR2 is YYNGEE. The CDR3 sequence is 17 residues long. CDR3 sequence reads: CASSGGTSGTTYNEQFF. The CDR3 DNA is TGTGCCAGCAGCGGTGGGACTAGCGGGACTACCTACAATGAGCAGTTCTTC.

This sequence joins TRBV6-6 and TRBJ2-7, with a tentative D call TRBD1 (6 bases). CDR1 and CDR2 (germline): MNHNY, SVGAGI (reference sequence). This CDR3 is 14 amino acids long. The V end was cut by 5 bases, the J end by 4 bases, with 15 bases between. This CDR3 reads CASSNRGQGYEQYF. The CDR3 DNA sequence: TGTGCCAGCAGTAACCGGGGACAAGGTTACGAGCAGTACTTC.

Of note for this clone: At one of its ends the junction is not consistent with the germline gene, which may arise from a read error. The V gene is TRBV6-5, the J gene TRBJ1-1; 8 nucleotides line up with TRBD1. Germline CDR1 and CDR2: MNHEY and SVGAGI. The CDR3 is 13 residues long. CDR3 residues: CASSRTGGTGAFF. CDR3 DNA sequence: TGTGCCAGCAGTAGAACAGGGGGGACTGGAGCTTTCTTT.

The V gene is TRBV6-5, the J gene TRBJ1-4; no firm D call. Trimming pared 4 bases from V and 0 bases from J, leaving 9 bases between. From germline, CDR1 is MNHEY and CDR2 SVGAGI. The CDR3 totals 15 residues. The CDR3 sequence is CASSSELATNEKLFF. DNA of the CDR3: TGTGCCAGCAGTTCCGAACTTGCAACTAATGAAAAACTGTTTTTT.

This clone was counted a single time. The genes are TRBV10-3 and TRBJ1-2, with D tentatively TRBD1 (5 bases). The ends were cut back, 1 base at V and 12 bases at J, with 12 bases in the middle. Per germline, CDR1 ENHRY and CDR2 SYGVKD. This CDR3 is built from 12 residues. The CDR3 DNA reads TGTGCCATCAGTGAGTGGCAGGGAGGGGACACCTTC. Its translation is CAISEWQGGDTF.

CDR3 sequence reads: CASSVGLAGGLYEQYF. CDR3 nucleotide sequence: TGTGCCAGCAGCGTAGGTCTAGCGGGAGGGCTCTACGAGCAGTACTTC. This chain connects TRBV9 to TRBJ2-7; 12 bases fit TRBD2. CDR1 and CDR2 (germline): SGDLS, YYNGEE. Germline trimming cut 0 bases from V and 3 bases from J; bases unmatched to any gene: 4. CDR3 length: 16 residues.

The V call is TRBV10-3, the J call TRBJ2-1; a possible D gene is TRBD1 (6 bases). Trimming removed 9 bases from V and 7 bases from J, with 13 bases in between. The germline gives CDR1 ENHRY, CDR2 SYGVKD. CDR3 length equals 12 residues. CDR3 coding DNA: TGTGCCATTCAGGACAGTGGGAATGAGCAGTTCTTC. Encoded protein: CAIQDSGNEQFF.

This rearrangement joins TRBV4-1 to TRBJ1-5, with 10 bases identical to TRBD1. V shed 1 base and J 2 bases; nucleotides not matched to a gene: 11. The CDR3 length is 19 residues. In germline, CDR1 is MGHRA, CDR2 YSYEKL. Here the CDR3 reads CASSQGPGQGSVGNQPQHF. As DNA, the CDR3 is TGCGCCAGCAGCCAAGGACCGGGACAGGGGAGCGTGGGCAATCAGCCCCAGCATTTT.